Each of the 30 T cell receptor beta chains below was sequenced from the same sample in a study of human T cells and chemical hapten exposure. The time point denotes: pre-sensitization, week 0. Indicated treatment: therapeutic diphenylcyclopropenone sensitization with weekly scalp DPC. A single record per CDR3 protein comes from TCRdb applying MiXCR to the RACE reads. Of about 85,000 distinct CDR3 sequences listed, 8.5% were seen once; the top ten hold 2.5% to 3%. The sample consisted of whole blood, taken in connection with sensitization to the hapten diphenylcyclopropenone (DPC). These receptors all stem from a man in his forties or fifties with alopecia areata. Some clones in this sample may be carry-over from other donors' samples.

This clonotype has a count of ten or more. The V gene is TRBV12-3 or TRBV12-4, the J gene TRBJ1-2; 9 bases agree with TRBD1. The CDR3 is made up of 14 amino acids. V lost 6 bases to trimming and J lost 5 bases; unmatched junction nucleotides: 7. CDR3 in amino acids: CASSLGQGSYGYTF. DNA for the CDR3: TGTGCCAGCAGCCTGGGACAGGGAAGTTATGGCTACACCTTC.

This clonotype was recorded a few times. CDR3 coding DNA: TGTGCCAGCAGTTCTTGGACAGGGGGAAATGAAAAACTGTTTTTT. It codes for CASSSWTGGNEKLFF. The chain employs TRBV28 and TRBJ1-4; 10 positions match TRBD1. Unmatched junction bases numbered 4, after V lost 4 bases and J lost 5 bases. There are 15 residues in the CDR3. Germline-derived CDR1 and CDR2 are MDHEN and SYDVKM.

This rearrangement joins TRBV18 to TRBJ2-7, with a weak D call TRBD2 (6 bases). Trimming pared 3 bases from V and 4 bases from J, leaving 16 bases between. CDR1 and CDR2 from the germline V gene are KGHSH and LQKENI. The CDR3 loop spans 15 amino acids. The CDR3 nucleotides read TGTGCCAGCTCACCGGCAGGGACTTACCCTTACGAGCAGTACGTC. Translating gives CASSPAGTYPYEQYV.

This clonotype has at least ten counts. The CDR3 here is CSAPFRDRGVLDAFF. The DNA of the CDR3 is TGCAGTGCTCCATTTCGGGACAGGGGGGTATTAGATGCTTTCTTT. The chain combines TRBV20-1 with TRBJ1-1, with TRBD1 matching over 11 bases. The J segment lost 11 bases and the V segment lost 5 bases, leaving 16 bases of the junction unmatched. The CDR3 loop spans 15 amino acids. Germline V gene data show CDR1 as DFQATT and CDR2 as SNEGSKA (reference sequence).

This clonotype appeared many times. The chain links TRBV21-1 to TRBJ2-3; the D call in the table, TRBD2, was not verified against the DNA. TRBV21-1 is marked as a pseudogene. CDR3 length: 21 amino acids. CDR3 residues: CASSKRKRIPVKRTGTDTQYF. DNA for the CDR3: TGTGCCAGCAGCAAAAGGAAAAGAATCCCAGTTAAGCGGACGGGGACAGATACGCAGTATTTT.

The gene calls are TRBV13 and TRBJ2-7, with D perhaps TRBD2 (6 bases). V shed 2 bases and J shed 0 bases, with 11 bases lying between them. CDR1 and CDR2 (germline): PRHDT, FYEKMQ (reference sequence). This CDR3 has 15 amino acids. CDR3 protein: CASSLIGGDSYEQYF. The CDR3 nucleotides are TGTGCCAGCAGCTTAATAGGCGGGGACTCCTACGAGCAGTACTTC.

This clonotype was detected a few times. The chain has TRBV24-1 and TRBJ2-7, with D possibly matching TRBD2 (6 bases). The CDR3 runs 18 residues. Trimming removed 1 base at V and 3 bases at J, with 21 bases between. Germline CDR1 is KGHDR and CDR2 is SFDVKD. The CDR3 DNA is TGTGCCACCAGTGATTTAGGTCCCGACCCGGGACTCTTCTACGAGCAGTACGTC. Translated: CATSDLGPDPGLFYEQYV.

This clonotype was seen only once. V is TRBV6-2 or TRBV6-3 and J is TRBJ2-4; 12 bases match TRBD2. V lost 4 bases to trimming and J lost 1 base; unmatched junction nucleotides: 14. This CDR3 comprises 20 residues. Germline-derived CDR1 and CDR2 are MNHEY and SVGEGT. CDR3 DNA sequence: TGTGCCAGCAGTTCCTCTTGGGGGACTAGCGGGCCCGGGGCCAAAAACATTCAGTACTTC. Residues: CASSSSWGTSGPGAKNIQYF.

This chain connects TRBV29-1 to TRBJ1-1; D is unresolved. The CDR3 spans 13 residues. CDR1 is SQVTM, CDR2 ANQGSEA, per germline. Trimming stripped 6 bases from V and 4 bases from J, with 15 bases between. The CDR3: CSVLIRIGTEAFF. The CDR3 DNA reads as TGCAGCGTCCTTATCAGGATAGGCACTGAAGCTTTCTTT. Complete variable domain (other parts from reference TRBV29-1 and TRBJ1-1): SAVISQKPSRDICQRGTSLTIQCQVDSQVTMMFWYRQQPGQSLTLIATANQGSEATYESGFVIDKFPISRPNLTFSTLTVSNMSPEDSSIYLCSVLIRIGTEAFFGQGTRLTVV.

Comments on this clonotype: A read error may explain this, as a much larger clone is one base away. The chain recombines TRBV24-1 with TRBJ1-4; 7 bases match TRBD1. With V trimmed by 6 bases and J by 1 base, 4 bases remained unmatched. The CDR3 has 15 residues. CDR1 is KGHDR, CDR2 SFDVKD, per germline. CDR3 in amino acids: CATSLGQVTNEKLFF. CDR3 DNA: TGTGCCACCAGTCTTGGACAGGTAACTAATGAAAAACTGTTTTTT.

The rearrangement uses TRBV23-1 and TRBJ2-7; perhaps D is TRBD1 or TRBD2 (6 bases each). TRBV23-1 is noted as an ORF with a role that remains uncertain. This CDR3 region has 17 residues. Trimming cost V 0 bases and J 4 bases, with 19 bases left between them. The CDR3: CASSQSPHGGCGYEQYV. The CDR3 DNA reads as TGCGCCAGCAGTCAATCTCCCCACGGGGGCTGCGGGTACGAGCAGTACGTC.

There are a few counts of this clonotype. The chain uses TRBV6-1 and TRBJ2-7; 9 bases agree with TRBD1. Germline CDR1 reads MNHNS; CDR2 reads SASEGT. The CDR3 has 12 residues. The J segment lost 4 bases and the V segment lost 7 bases, leaving 2 bases of the junction unmatched. The CDR3, as DNA: TGTGCCAGCACCGGGACAGGGTACGAGCAGTACTTC. Translation: CASTGTGYEQYF.

As to this clonotype: A much larger clone lies one base from this, so it may be a read error. The chain employs TRBV5-1 and TRBJ1-4, with 7 bases aligning to TRBD1. The CDR3 runs 16 residues. The V gene's germline CDR1 is SGHRS and CDR2 YFSETQ. The junction had 12 bases not matched to a gene; V was cut back by 4 bases and J by 6 bases. CDR3 bases: TGCGCCAGCAGCCCTGGACAGGTGTACGGTGATGAAAAACTGTTTTTT. Translation: CASSPGQVYGDEKLFF.

This clonotype has more than one count but fewer than ten. V is TRBV5-1 and J is TRBJ2-1; 8 nucleotides line up with TRBD2. Germline CDR1 SGHRS, CDR2 YFSETQ. The CDR3 is 17 amino acids. V was pared by 0 bases and J by 2 bases, with 7 bases of the junction left unmatched. CDR3 in amino acids: CASSLAGSGAAYNEQFF. In DNA form, the CDR3 reads TGCGCCAGCAGCTTGGCCGGTAGCGGGGCGGCCTACAATGAGCAGTTCTTC.

This clonotype was seen repeatedly, ten times or more. For the CDR3, the DNA is TGCGCCAGCAGCCAAGCGTACAAGGGGTTAGCTAACTATGGCTACACCTTC. Encoded protein: CASSQAYKGLANYGYTF. V and J are TRBV4-3 and TRBJ1-2; D is possibly TRBD1 (5 bases). This CDR3 contains 17 residues. Germline CDR1 and CDR2: LGHNA and YSLEER. The germline V and J ends were trimmed by 1 base and 0 bases, with 15 bases remaining between them.

The genes are TRBV11-2 and TRBJ2-3, with 7 bases lining up with TRBD2. V gave up 1 base and J gave up 4 bases; unmatched junction bases: 8. Germline CDR1 reads SGHAT; CDR2 reads FQNNGV. The CDR3 runs 16 residues. CDR3 nucleotides: TGTGCCAGCAGCTTAGGTTTACGCGGGAGCTCAGATACGCAGTATTTT. Translating gives CASSLGLRGSSDTQYF.

This chain links TRBV29-1 with TRBJ2-3, with a possible D match to TRBD2 (6 bases). The CDR3 length is 12 residues. Trimming cost V 7 bases and J 7 bases, with 15 bases left between them. From germline, CDR1 is SQVTM and CDR2 ANQGSEA. The CDR3 sequence: CSASDGDYTQYF. The CDR3 DNA follows: TGCAGCGCTTCCGACGGGGACTATACGCAGTATTTT.

This clonotype was found a few times. The rearrangement joins TRBV9 to TRBJ1-4; 11 bases fit TRBD1. Germline CDR1 SGDLS, CDR2 YYNGEE. This CDR3 is built from 15 residues. The ends lost 0 bases at V and 8 bases at J; junction bases unmatched: 3. As DNA, the CDR3 is TGTGCCAGCAGCGTAGGGACAGGGGGCTTCGAAAAACTGTTTTTT. It yields the protein CASSVGTGGFEKLFF. The whole variable domain, remainder taken from reference TRBV9 and TRBJ1-4, is DSGVTQTPKHLITATGQRVTLRCSPRSGDLSVYWYQQSLDQGLQFLIQYYNGEERAKGNILERFSAQQFPDLHSELNLSSLELGDSALYFCASSVGTGGFEKLFFGSGTQLSVL.

This clonotype has more than one count but fewer than ten. The chain's CDR3 is CASTYSSGVSYTF. DNA for the CDR3: TGTGCCAGCACCTACTCGTCGGGGGTAAGCTACACCTTC. The chain carries TRBV12-3 or TRBV12-4 and TRBJ1-2, with a possible D match to TRBD1 (5 bases). CDR3 length: 13 residues. V gave up 7 bases and J gave up 9 bases, with 18 bases separating them.

This clonotype was seen only a few times. The rearrangement joins TRBV29-1 to TRBJ1-1; no firm D call. The germline V and J ends were trimmed by 4 bases and 2 bases, with 8 bases remaining between them. There are 12 residues in the CDR3. The germline CDR1 and CDR2 sequences are SQVTM and ANQGSEA. The CDR3 protein is CSVVPSNTEAFF. Here the CDR3 DNA reads TGCAGCGTTGTTCCGTCAAACACTGAAGCTTTCTTT.

This clonotype was seen only a few times. The rearrangement links TRBV6-5 to TRBJ2-5, with D perhaps given as TRBD1 or TRBD2 (6 bases each). Trimming pared 6 bases from V and 1 base from J, leaving 21 bases between. Germline CDR1 and CDR2: MNHEY and SVGAGI. The CDR3 sequence is 17 residues long. This chain's CDR3 is CASSHITGTGAQETQYF. For the CDR3, the DNA is TGTGCCAGCAGCCACATCACCGGGACGGGGGCCCAAGAGACCCAGTACTTC.

The chain has TRBV7-8 and TRBJ2-2, with 8 nucleotides matching TRBD1. The V gene end was trimmed by 3 bases and the J gene end by 7 bases; junction bases not matched to a gene: 7. There are 15 residues in the CDR3. Looked up from germline, CDR1 is SGHVS and CDR2 is FQNEAQ. The CDR3 region has the DNA TGTGCCAGCAGCTTTTTCACAGGGGGAGGCGGGGAGCTGTTTTTT. It specifies CASSFFTGGGGELFF.

This clonotype appeared a few times. The chain combines TRBV27 with TRBJ2-1; D is uncertain. V gave up 5 bases and J gave up 10 bases, with 12 bases separating them. Germline V lookup: CDR1 MNHEY, CDR2 SMNVEV (reference sequence). There are 12 residues in the CDR3. CDR3 coding DNA: TGTGCCAGCAGTCGAGTAGGAAGCGAGCAGTTCTTC. Translation: CASSRVGSEQFF.

This clonotype was seen a few times. The chain is built from TRBV28 and TRBJ2-7; possibly TRBD2 for D (5 bases). Germline values: CDR1 MDHEN, CDR2 SYDVKM. V was clipped by 3 bases and J by 2 bases, with 17 bases between them. This CDR3 contains 16 residues. This CDR3 is CASSFLRASGAYEQYF. CDR3 nucleotides: TGTGCCAGCAGTTTCCTGCGGGCCTCCGGAGCCTACGAGCAGTACTTC.

V usage is TRBV6-1 and J usage is TRBJ2-1; 9 bases are shared with TRBD1. The V gene's germline CDR1 is MNHNS and CDR2 SASEGT. This CDR3 comprises 15 residues. The J segment lost 1 base and the V segment lost 6 bases, leaving 4 bases of the junction unmatched. The CDR3 DNA follows: TGTGCCAGCAGGGGGACAGGGACTTCCTACAATGAGCAGTTCTTC. It yields the protein CASRGTGTSYNEQFF.

This clonotype was seen ten or more times. The J gene is TRBJ2-3, the V gene TRBV6-5; 7 bases line up with TRBD2. The CDR3 has 15 residues. Germline-derived CDR1 and CDR2 are MNHEY and SVGAGI. Losses at the gene ends were 8 bases for V and 5 bases for J; bases not matched to a gene: 13. CDR3 sequence (DNA): TGTGCCAGCCTCCAATCCGGGAGGCCGGGAGATACGCAGTATTTT. This sequence encodes CASLQSGRPGDTQYF.

This clonotype has ten or more counts. V and J are TRBV12-2 and TRBJ1-5; the DNA was not used to check the table's D call, TRBD1. TRBV12-2 is described as a pseudogene. The CDR3 runs 21 residues. CDR3 region: CASPPPQYLQGWYRGNQPQHF. In DNA form, the CDR3 reads TGTGCAAGTCCCCCACCGCAATACCTACAGGGTTGGTACCGGGGTAATCAGCCCCAGCATTTT.

V is TRBV15 and J is TRBJ1-5, with 9 bases aligning to TRBD1. Unmatched junction bases numbered 5, after V lost 1 base and J lost 7 bases. The germline V gene has CDR1 LNHNV and CDR2 YYDKDF (reference sequence). This CDR3 has 15 residues. The CDR3, as DNA: TGTGCCACCAGCAGAGTATGGACAGGGGACCAGCCCCAGCATTTT. This encodes CATSRVWTGDQPQHF.

This clonotype was picked up a small number of times. The V gene is TRBV18, the J gene TRBJ2-7, with D hard to call. With 0 bases removed from V and 3 bases from J, the gap between germline ends came to 6 bases. Germline assignment: CDR1 KGHSH and CDR2 LQKENI. The CDR3 runs to 13 residues. The CDR3 DNA sequence: TGTGCCAGCTCACCACCGGTAGACTACGAGCAGTACTTC. As protein: CASSPPVDYEQYF. The full variable domain, completed using reference TRBV18 and TRBJ2-7, is NAGVMQNPRHLVRRRGQEARLRCSPMKGHSHVYWYRQLPEEGLKFMVYLQKENIIDESGMPKERFSAEFPKEGPSILRIQQVVRGDSAAYFCASSPPVDYEQYFGPGTRLTVT.

This clonotype was recorded at least ten times. The V gene is TRBV4-2, the J gene TRBJ2-7, with TRBD1 identical over 8 bases. Germline lookup yields CDR1 LGHNA and CDR2 YNFKEQ. V gave up 5 bases and J gave up 3 bases; unmatched junction bases: 6. The CDR3 runs to 14 residues. The CDR3 sequence: CASSFGQGVYEQYF. CDR3 coding DNA: TGTGCCAGCAGCTTCGGACAGGGAGTCTACGAGCAGTACTTC.